This entry is about one T cell receptor beta chain. This table comes from immunoSEQ multiplex PCR, and its TCRdb copy is limited to in-frame clones, with some not included. Of fewer than 4,000 clones listed, 91% are singletons. This record belongs to a study of T cells in lung cancer brain metastases. The sequenced sample consisted of tumor tissue from the primary lung tumor. This clonotype was sampled from a man between 65 and 85 years old with non-small cell lung cancer.

CDR3 sequence (DNA): TGTGCCAGCAGTTACTTTAGCGGGAGGTCCACAGATACGCAGTATTTT. This codes for CASSYFSGRSTDTQYF. The chain joins TRBV6-5 to TRBJ2-3; TRBD2 matches 10 bases. V shed 1 base, J shed 2 bases, and the junction held 3 bases outside the gene matches. CDR3 length equals 16 residues. Germline V gives CDR1 MNHEY, CDR2 SVGAGI.